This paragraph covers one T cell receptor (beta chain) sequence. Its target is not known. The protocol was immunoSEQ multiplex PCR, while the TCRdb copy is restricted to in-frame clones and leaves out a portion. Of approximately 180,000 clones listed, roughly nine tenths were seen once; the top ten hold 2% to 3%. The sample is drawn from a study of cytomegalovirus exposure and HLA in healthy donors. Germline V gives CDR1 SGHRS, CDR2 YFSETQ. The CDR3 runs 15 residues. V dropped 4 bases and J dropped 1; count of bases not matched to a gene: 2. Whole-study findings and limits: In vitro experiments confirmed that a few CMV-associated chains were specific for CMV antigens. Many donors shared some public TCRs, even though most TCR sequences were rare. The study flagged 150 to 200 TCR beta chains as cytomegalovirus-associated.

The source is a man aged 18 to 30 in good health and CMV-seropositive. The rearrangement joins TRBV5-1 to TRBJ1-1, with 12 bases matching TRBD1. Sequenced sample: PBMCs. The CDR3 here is CASSGTGGSNTEAFF. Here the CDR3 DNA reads TGCGCCAGCAGCGGGACAGGGGGCTCGAACACTGAAGCTTTCTTT.